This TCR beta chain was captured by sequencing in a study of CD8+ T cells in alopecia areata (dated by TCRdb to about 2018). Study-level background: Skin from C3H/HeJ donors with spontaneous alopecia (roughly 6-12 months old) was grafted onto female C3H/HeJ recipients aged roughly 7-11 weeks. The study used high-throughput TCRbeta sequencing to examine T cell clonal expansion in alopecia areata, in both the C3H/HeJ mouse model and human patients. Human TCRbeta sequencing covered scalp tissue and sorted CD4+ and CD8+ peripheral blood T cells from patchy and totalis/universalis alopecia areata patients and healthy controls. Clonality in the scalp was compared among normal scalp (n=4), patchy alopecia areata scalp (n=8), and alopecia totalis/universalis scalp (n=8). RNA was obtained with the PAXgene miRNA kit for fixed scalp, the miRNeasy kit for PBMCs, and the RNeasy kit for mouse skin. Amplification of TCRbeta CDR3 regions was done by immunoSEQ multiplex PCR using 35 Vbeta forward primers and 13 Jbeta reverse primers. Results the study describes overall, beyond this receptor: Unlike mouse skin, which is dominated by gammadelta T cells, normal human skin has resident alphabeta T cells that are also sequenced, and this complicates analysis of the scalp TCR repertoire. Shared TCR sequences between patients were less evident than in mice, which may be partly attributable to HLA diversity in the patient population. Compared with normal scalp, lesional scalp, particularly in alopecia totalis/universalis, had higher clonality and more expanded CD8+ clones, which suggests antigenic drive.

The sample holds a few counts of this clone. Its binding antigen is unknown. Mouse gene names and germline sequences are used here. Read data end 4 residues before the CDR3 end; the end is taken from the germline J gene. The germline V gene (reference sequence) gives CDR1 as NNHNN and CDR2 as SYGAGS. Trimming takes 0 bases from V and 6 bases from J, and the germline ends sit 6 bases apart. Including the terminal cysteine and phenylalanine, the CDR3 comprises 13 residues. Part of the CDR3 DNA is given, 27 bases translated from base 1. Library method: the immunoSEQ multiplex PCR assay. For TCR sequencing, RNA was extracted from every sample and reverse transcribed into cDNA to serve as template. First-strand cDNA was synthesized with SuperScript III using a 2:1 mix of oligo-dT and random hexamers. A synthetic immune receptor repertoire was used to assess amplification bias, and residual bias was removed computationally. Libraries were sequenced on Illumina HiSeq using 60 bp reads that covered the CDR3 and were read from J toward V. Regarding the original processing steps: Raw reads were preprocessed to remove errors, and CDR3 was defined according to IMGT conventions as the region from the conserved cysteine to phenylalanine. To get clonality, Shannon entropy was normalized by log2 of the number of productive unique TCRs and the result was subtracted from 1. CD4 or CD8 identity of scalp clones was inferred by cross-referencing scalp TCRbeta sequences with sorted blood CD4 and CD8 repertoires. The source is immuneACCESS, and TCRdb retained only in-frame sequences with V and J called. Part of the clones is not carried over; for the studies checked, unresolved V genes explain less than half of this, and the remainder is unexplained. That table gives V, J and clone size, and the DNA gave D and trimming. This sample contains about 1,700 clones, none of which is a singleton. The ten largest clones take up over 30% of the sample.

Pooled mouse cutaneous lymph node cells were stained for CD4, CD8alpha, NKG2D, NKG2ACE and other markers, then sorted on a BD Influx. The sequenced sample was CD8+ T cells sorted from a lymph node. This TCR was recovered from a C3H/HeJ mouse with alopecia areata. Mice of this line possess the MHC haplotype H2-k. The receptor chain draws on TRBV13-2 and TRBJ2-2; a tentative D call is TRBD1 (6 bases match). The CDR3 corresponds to CASGDEGAGQLYF. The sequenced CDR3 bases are TGTGCCAGCGGTGATGAGGGGGCCGGG.